The source of this TCR beta chain is a study of T cell repertoires in cytomegalovirus infection. Background on the study: TCR beta signatures that were public indicated CMV infection and matching HLA type. General study findings and limits: Identification of carriers of CMV plus the relevant HLA was performed using cumulative public TCR beta family frequency.

MiXCR, run by TCRdb on the reads, gives a single entry per CDR3 protein. This table has about 530,000 distinct CDR3 sequences, about a quarter appearing once. As regards this clonotype: What it recognizes is unknown.

Sequenced input: PBMCs. This receptor was identified in a human donor in good health (CMV status not recorded). Some clones in this sample may be carry-over from other donors' samples.

As DNA, the CDR3 is TGTGCCAGTAGTACCCTAGCGACGGGTGATGAGCAGTTCTTC. Protein sequence: CASSTLATGDEQFF. J is TRBJ2-1 and V is TRBV19; TRBD2 is a possible D gene (6 bases). The CDR3 length is 14 residues. The germline V gene has CDR1 LNHDA and CDR2 SQIVND (reference sequence). The germline V and J ends were trimmed by 4 bases and 8 bases, with 15 bases remaining between them.